This T cell receptor (beta chain) was sequenced for a study of shared clonotypes between healthy human individuals. Overall study findings and caveats: Apart from blood, nothing was sampled; tissue repertoires likely differ.

The V and J ends lost 5 bases and 5 bases, in that order; junction bases with no gene match: 8. CDR3 length: 16 amino acids. The germline V gene has CDR1 SGHTA and CDR2 FQGTGA. Concerning this clone itself: What it binds is unknown.

Subsets obtained from CD4+ cells comprised CD45RA+ naive and CD45RA-negative memory cells. At the deep level, the assay was run. The repertoire was sequenced with immunoSEQ multiplex PCR; TCRdb's copy has only in-frame clones and lacks some. The data hold 2 million to 2.5 million clones, with under 95% observed a single time. The chain carries TRBV7-3 and TRBJ2-2, with TRBD1 matching 10 bases. Sequenced sample: naive CD4+ T cells from PBMCs. As for subset: CD45RA+ positively selected. The TCR originated in a man aged 18 to 29 in good health. Some clones in this sample may be carry-over from other donors' samples. CDR3 bases: TGTGCCAGCAGCCTTCTTCCGGGACAGGGGACCGGGGAGCTGTTTTTT. It codes for CASSLLPGQGTGELFF. The full variable domain, with the rest looked up from reference TRBV7-3 and TRBJ2-2, is GAGVSQTPSNKVTEKGKYVELRCDPISGHTALYWYRQSLGQGPEFLIYFQGTGAADDSGLPNDRFFAVRPEGSVSTLKIQRTERGDSAVYLCASSLLPGQGTGELFFGEGSRLTVL.